This entry is about one T cell receptor (beta chain). The antigen is undetermined. A modified ARM-PCR protocol with three rounds of nested PCR amplified TCRbeta. TCRdb redid the calling of the multiplex PCR reads with MiXCR, one entry per CDR3 protein. The sample has more than 60,000 distinct CDR3 sequences; under 80% are singletons. RNA was extracted from bulk tissue without any cell sorting. The data derive from a study of tumor and adjacent non-tumor tissue in lung cancer. General observations from the study: Shorter survival was associated with higher TCR diversity in tumors. Tumor tissue had significantly higher TCR diversity than normal lung. Tumor repertoires had a smaller top 100 clone share than normal lung.

This CDR3 contains 15 residues. J was trimmed by 1 base and V by 8 bases; bases with no gene match: 11. The sequence was collected from a woman in her forties or fifties with non-small cell lung cancer. The gene calls are TRBV12-3 or TRBV12-4 and TRBJ2-7; 7 positions match TRBD2. The sequencing input was lung tumor tissue. The CDR3 here is CASCRSWGGSYEQYF. The CDR3 DNA is TGTGCCAGCTGCCGTTCATGGGGGGGGTCCTACGAGCAGTACTTC.